What follows is one TCR beta chain and its context. The antigen is undetermined. These data originate in a study of OX40 agonist ivuxolimab in advanced cancers. Exclusion of a patient followed from autoimmune disease history or systemic immunosuppression. Measured with immunoSEQ multiplex PCR; TCRdb has only the in-frame clones, and not every one. The repertoire holds roughly 82,000 clones, with approximately 87% as singletons. Trimming shortened V by 4 bases and J by 8 bases, and 11 bases separated the two germline ends. Germline CDR1 is SGHVS and CDR2 is FQNEAQ. This CDR3 spans 12 amino acids. General study results and limits: Expanded peripheral T cell antigen specificity was not determined. Clonal expansion from baseline to week 6 occurred in both CD4+ and CD8+ T cells.

The chain employs TRBV7-8 and TRBJ1-2, with D possibly matching TRBD1 (6 bases). This clonotype was sampled from an adult with an advanced solid tumor such as melanoma, head and neck, liver or kidney cancer. The material sequenced was CD4+ or CD8+ T cells sorted from blood, taken in a trial of the OX40 agonist ivuxolimab. CDR3 loop: CASSSGAGGYTF. The CDR3 DNA sequence: TGTGCCAGCAGCTCGGGGGCCGGGGGCTACACCTTC.